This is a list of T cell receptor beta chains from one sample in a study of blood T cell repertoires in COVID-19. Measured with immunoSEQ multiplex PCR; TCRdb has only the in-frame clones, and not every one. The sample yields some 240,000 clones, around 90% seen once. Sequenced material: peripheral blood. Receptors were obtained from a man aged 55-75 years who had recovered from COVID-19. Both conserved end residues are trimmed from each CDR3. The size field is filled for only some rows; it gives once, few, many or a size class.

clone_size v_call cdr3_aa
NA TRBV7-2 ASSLGAGAAYEQY
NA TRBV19 ASSPGTGNGYT
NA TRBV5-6 ASSRQGRAEAF
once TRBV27 ASSTGTGSYEQY
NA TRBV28 ASSLPQGYNEQF
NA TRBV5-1 ASSQGALPGELF
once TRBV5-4 ASSLLPQGDYEQY
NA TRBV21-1 ASSKDGGLHPEQY
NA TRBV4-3 ASSQLDSHSGANVLT
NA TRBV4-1 ASSQAPAGGYNEQF
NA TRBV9 ASSTGTGSYEQY
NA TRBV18 ASSAGGQGHQPQH
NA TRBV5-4 ASSLRTGVNTEAF
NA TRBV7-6 ASSLAHRGLAYEQY
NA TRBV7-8 ASTPRGGRVSEKLF
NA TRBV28 ASSFGSGTGELF